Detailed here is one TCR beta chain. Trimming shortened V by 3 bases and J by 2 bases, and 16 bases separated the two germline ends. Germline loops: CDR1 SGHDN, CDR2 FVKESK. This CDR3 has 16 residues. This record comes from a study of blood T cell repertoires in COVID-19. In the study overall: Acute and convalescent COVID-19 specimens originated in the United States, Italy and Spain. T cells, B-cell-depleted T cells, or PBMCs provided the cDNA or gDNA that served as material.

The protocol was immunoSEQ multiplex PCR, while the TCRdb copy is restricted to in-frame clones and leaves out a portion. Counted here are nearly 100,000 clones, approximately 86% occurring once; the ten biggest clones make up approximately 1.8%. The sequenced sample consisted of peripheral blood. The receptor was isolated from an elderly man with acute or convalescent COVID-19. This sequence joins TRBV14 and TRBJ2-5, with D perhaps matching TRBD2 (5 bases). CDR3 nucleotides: TGTGCCAGCAGCCAGTATACGGGGAACCCACAAGAGACCCAGTACTTC. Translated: CASSQYTGNPQETQYF.